This T cell receptor beta chain was sequenced for a study of blood T cells in healthy people across ages (dated by TCRdb to the mid-2010s). Regarding the study in general: In model experiments, template switching captured about one uniquely barcoded TCR beta cDNA molecule for every two T cells. Age-related changes in TCR beta repertoire diversity were measured in the study by deep sequencing normalized with unique cDNA molecular identifiers. Donors were grouped into four age groups: young (average roughly 16 years), middle-aged (about 38), aged (around 60) and long-lived (around 80). Donors of different ages were randomly distributed across sequencing lanes to avoid experimental bias. The study analyzed two additional independent replicas of 1 million unique cDNA reads from the same blood draw for two donors, one aged 18 to 30 and one aged 80 or older. What the work shows at the level of the full study, not this receptor alone: Compared with the aged group, more naive CD4+ T cells, fewer expanded clones and increased TCR diversity were shown by the long-lived group, suggesting age selection. Bulk unsorted PBMC profiling prevented conclusive comparison of naive and antigen-experienced compartments. Estimates of total diversity based on one million sequenced T cells were regarded as lower bounds and as underestimates. Observed TCR beta diversity correlated strongly with the percentage of naive T cells measured by flow cytometry. Observed TCR beta diversity per million T cells fell roughly linearly with age, and a significant reduction was already apparent by age around 36. Donor CMV infection status was unknown, potentially confounding age-related changes in expanded clonotypes.

Systemically healthy Caucasian individuals from Russia, 39 in total and aged roughly 6 to 95 years, were included as donors. Each donor gave 9 to 10 milliliters of peripheral blood, collected into EDTA-treated Vacutainer tubes. Ficoll-Paque density-gradient centrifugation was used to isolate PBMCs, with at least 7 million per sample. Trizol reagent was used to extract total RNA from the PBMCs, yielding at least 5 micrograms per sample. For every donor, an aliquot of PBMCs went through flow cytometry to measure the percentages of naive CD45RAhigh/CD27high T cells. The cysteine opens and the phenylalanine closes a CDR3 of 16 amino acids. Kept here is only the CDR3 DNA, which spans 48 bases and is read in frame from base 1. Per the germline V gene, ENHRY is the CDR1 and SYGVKD is the CDR2. V drops 0 bases and J drops 5 bases, leaving 14 bases in between. With respect to this clonotype: This receptor's antigen is unknown. No quality values exist for individual bases; no much larger clone is one base distant.

To prepare the library, 5' RACE was applied. The sequencing machine was an Illumina HiSeq 2500. A second 7 to 11 cycle PCR used a sample-barcoded 5' primer and a J-beta primer mix. A template-switch 5' adaptor carrying 12 random nucleotides introduced a unique molecular identifier onto each TCR beta cDNA molecule. At least 3 million CDR3-containing paired-end reads were obtained from each sample. First-strand cDNA synthesis was performed from all RNA using the Mint cDNA synthesis kit, with priming by a TRBC-specific oligonucleotide. All cDNA was treated with uracil-DNA glycosylase and then went through a first 18-cycle PCR with the universal primers M1SS and BC2_uni_R. The authors processed their data as follows. For normalization, 1 million high-quality reads were randomly selected from each sample, with every read carrying a distinct molecular identifier. Instead of being binned into consensus sequences, reads with shared molecular identifiers were discarded. CDR3 identification, clonotype clustering and error correction used MiTCR with a Q25 quality threshold and the strictest error-elimination algorithm. A nonparametric unseen species model using Euler transformation provided a lower-bound estimate of total TCR beta diversity. TCRdb's own reprocessing of the public reads used fastp at Q25 and MiXCR and kept productive beta chains. CDR3 protein sequences are deduplicated, and each keeps its most common genes and DNA. The V and J calls were not made by the authors but by TCRdb's processing. This sample holds roughly 1,300,000 distinct CDR3 sequences; 45% to 70% were observed only once. About 6.3% of the sample comes from the top ten.

The receptor was isolated from a man aged 18 to 29 in good health. Input material: blood. Recombination linked TRBV10-3 to TRBJ2-1; a tentative D match to TRBD2 spans 5 bases. In nucleotide form, the sequence is TGTGCCATCAGTGAGTCGGACTTCACGATCAACAATGAGCAGTTCTTC. Translated, this is CAISESDFTINNEQFF.